The TCR beta chain described here comes from a study of blood T cell repertoires in COVID-19 (dated by TCRdb to between 2020 and 2021). Background on the whole study: Collaborator samples came from the United States, Italy and Spain and covered acute and convalescent phases of COVID-19. Samples were obtained from the ongoing ImmuneRACE study (first 160 participants) and from 1,000 to 1,500 subjects provided by 6 global collaborators. Nearly every sample came with metadata listing a de-identified subject ID, COVID-19 status, age in years and sex. The repertoires were released in a freely available public database intended as a resource for research on the immune response to SARS-CoV-2. Where available, HLA class I and class II types were obtained from metadata supplied by the sample provider rather than from assay-based typing. The material from the prospective study consisted of cDNA or gDNA derived from T cells, B-cell-depleted T cells, or PBMCs. Subjects who had been exposed to COVID-19, were actively infected with it, or had recovered from it provided the deeply sampled blood TCRbeta repertoires that made up the dataset.

Collaborating institutions collected whole blood in K2EDTA tubes following their own protocols. For TCRbeta analysis, collaborators shipped samples as frozen whole blood, isolated PBMCs, or DNA extracted from either of those sample types. This clone was observed a handful of times. The clone's antigen remains unknown. No base qualities exist here, and no much larger clone lies one base off it. CDR1 and CDR2 are read off the germline V gene (reference sequence) as LNHDA and SQIVND. The CDR3 holds 15 amino acids from the cysteine to the phenylalanine. This entry keeps only the CDR3 DNA: 45 bases, framed from base 1. The V and J ends are trimmed by 7 bases and 2 bases, leaving 17 bases between them. TCRbeta CDR3 regions were amplified from genomic DNA using the immunoSEQ Assay, a bias-controlled multiplex PCR. On the authors' methods: Nucleated cell counts per sample were estimated from amplification of reference gene primers within the assay. To quantify the absolute abundance of each unique TCRbeta CDR3 rearrangement, sequence reads were collapsed and filtered. For each sample, productive Simpson clonality was calculated as the square root of Simpson's diversity index over productive rearrangements. TCRdb stores this immuneACCESS table with in-frame sequences only. Part of the clones is absent; in the studies checked, under half of the shortfall reflects unresolved V genes, and no reason is known for the rest. That table is the source of V, J and clone size, and D and trimming were worked out from the DNA. The sample includes roughly 150,000 clones, with 70% to 85% observed a single time. The ten largest account for 6.5% to 9% of the sample.

General study outcomes and caveats: The quantity of clinical and demographic metadata differed by source and by participant and was supplied without curation.

The material sequenced was peripheral blood. This sequence was found in a woman aged 50 to 60 in a cohort sampled during active or convalescent COVID-19. Here the chain combines TRBV19 and TRBJ2-5; 6 matching bases give a weak D call of TRBD2. For the CDR3, the sequence is CASTSGQGGQETQYF. DNA sequence: TGTGCCAGTACATCGGGGCAGGGAGGACAAGAGACCCAGTACTTC.